The subject of this entry is one T cell receptor beta chain. Measured with immunoSEQ multiplex PCR; TCRdb has only the in-frame clones, and not every one. The sample consists of over 50,000 clones, over 75% of them appearing once. This entry comes from a study of T cell changes during pregnancy in multiple sclerosis. Germline values: CDR1 KGHSH, CDR2 LQKENI. J gave up 6 bases and V 4 bases, and 5 bases lay outside the gene matches. The CDR3 spans 14 residues. The source of this sequence is a female donor with multiple sclerosis, enrolled in a pregnancy study. The chain is built from TRBV18 and TRBJ2-7, with TRBD1 matching 11 bases. Specimen: peripheral blood, collected after pregnancy. The CDR3: CASSRGQGEAEQYF. The DNA for the CDR3 is TGTGCCAGCTCACGGGGACAGGGGGAAGCCGAGCAGTACTTC. The complete variable domain, with remaining parts taken from reference TRBV18 and TRBJ2-7, reads NAGVMQNPRHLVRRRGQEARLRCSPMKGHSHVYWYRQLPEEGLKFMVYLQKENIIDESGMPKERFSAEFPKEGPSILRIQQVVRGDSAAYFCASSRGQGEAEQYFGPGTRLTVT.